This T cell receptor (beta chain) was captured by sequencing in a study of shared clonotypes between healthy human individuals. Profiling relied on immunoSEQ multiplex PCR, and the TCRdb table lists in-frame clones only, not all of them. The sample consists of millions of clones, roughly 92% of them appearing once. This CDR3 region has 11 residues. Germline V gene lookup returns CDR1 MDHEN and CDR2 SYDVKM. Trimming shortened V by 7 bases and J by 4 bases, and 7 bases separated the two germline ends. Sequencing was carried out using naive CD4+ T cells sorted from blood. Subset indicated: CD45RA+ positively selected. This chain connects TRBV28 to TRBJ1-2; D is unresolved. The receptor comes from a man younger than 30 in good health. The CDR3 here is CASIGSYGYTF. CDR3 bases: TGTGCCAGCATAGGATCCTATGGCTACACCTTC.